The text below deals with one T cell receptor (beta chain). Method: immunoSEQ multiplex PCR; TCRdb's copy keeps in-frame clones and lacks some. The sample includes about 180,000 clones, 88% of them seen just once. This entry comes from a study of blood T cell repertoires in COVID-19. As for the study in general: Researchers got acute and convalescent COVID-19 samples from the United States, Italy and Spain.

V was cut by 6 bases and J by 4 bases, with 9 bases left in between. In germline, CDR1 is MDHEN, CDR2 SYDVKM. This CDR3 has 12 amino acids. This clonotype was sampled from a woman in her twenties or thirties with acute or convalescent COVID-19. The V and J genes are TRBV28 and TRBJ1-1; D is undetermined. Source material: peripheral blood. For the CDR3, the DNA is TGTGCCAGCAGCCCACGACTCACTGAAGCTTTCTTT. Translated, it gives CASSPRLTEAFF.